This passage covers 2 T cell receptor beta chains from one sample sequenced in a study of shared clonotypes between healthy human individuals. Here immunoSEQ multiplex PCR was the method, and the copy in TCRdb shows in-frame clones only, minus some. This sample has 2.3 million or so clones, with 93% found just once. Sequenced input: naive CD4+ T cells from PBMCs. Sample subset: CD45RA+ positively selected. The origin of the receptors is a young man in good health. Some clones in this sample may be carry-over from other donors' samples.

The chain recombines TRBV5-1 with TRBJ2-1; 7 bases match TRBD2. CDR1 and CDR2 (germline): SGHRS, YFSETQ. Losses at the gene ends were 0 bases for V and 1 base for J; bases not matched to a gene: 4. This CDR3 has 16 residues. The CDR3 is CASSLELASSYNEQFF. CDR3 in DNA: TGCGCCAGCAGCTTGGAACTAGCGAGTTCCTACAATGAGCAGTTCTTC.

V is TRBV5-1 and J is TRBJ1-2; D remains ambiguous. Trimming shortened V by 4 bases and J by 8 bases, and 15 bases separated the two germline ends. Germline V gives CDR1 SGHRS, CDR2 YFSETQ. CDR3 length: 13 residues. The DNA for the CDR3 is TGCGCCAGCAGCACCGGCCCCGGAGAGGGCTACACCTTC. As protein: CASSTGPGEGYTF.